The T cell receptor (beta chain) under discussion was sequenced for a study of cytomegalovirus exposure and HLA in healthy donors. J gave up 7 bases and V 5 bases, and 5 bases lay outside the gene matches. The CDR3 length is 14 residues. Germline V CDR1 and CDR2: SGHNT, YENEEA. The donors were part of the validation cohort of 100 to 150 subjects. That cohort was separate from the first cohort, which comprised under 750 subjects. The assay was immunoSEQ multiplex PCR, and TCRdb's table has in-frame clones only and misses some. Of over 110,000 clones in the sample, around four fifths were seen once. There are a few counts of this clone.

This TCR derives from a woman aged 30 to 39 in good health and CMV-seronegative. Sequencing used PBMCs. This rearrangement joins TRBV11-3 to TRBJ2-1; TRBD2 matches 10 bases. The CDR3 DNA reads TGTGCCAGCAGCCCCCGGACTAGCGGAAATGAGCAGTTCTTC. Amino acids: CASSPRTSGNEQFF.